Described below is a single T cell receptor beta chain sequence and its context. Its antigen is as yet unknown. These data belong to a study of T cells in localized non-small cell lung cancer. Study-level findings and limits: Median detection of top 100 tumor clones in adjacent lung was around 57 clones. There was higher T cell clonality in uninvolved adjacent lung than in tumor, and it was highest there. With higher T cell density in blood came longer overall survival. Heterogeneity stays possible, as sequencing covered only one tumor region.

Data came from immunoSEQ multiplex PCR; TCRdb stores just in-frame clones and leaves some out. Of 30,000 to 45,000 clones listed, approximately 88% are singletons. From germline, CDR1 is MNHEY and CDR2 SVGAGI. V was clipped by 0 bases and J by 0 bases, with 8 bases between them. The CDR3 runs 15 residues. The source material was peripheral blood, sampled before any cancer treatment. The V gene is TRBV6-5, the J gene TRBJ1-2; D unclear. The receptor was derived from a woman aged 40-69 years with stage I lung adenocarcinoma. CDR3 DNA: TGTGCCAGCAGTTACTCCGGATCATCTAACTATGGCTACACCTTC. The encoded protein is CASSYSGSSNYGYTF.